This T cell receptor (beta chain) was found in a study of PD-L1 blockade in urothelial cancer. Study-wide context: Blood was evaluated 3 weeks (second dose) and 6 weeks after therapy began. A median blood sample held about 140,000 T cells and tens of thousands of unique TCRs. General study findings and limits: It was durable-benefit patients whose tumor-associated blood clones expanded more at 3 weeks. A below-median TCR clonality in blood before treatment predicted better survival.

This table comes from immunoSEQ multiplex PCR, and its TCRdb copy is limited to in-frame clones, with some not included. The sample carries 100,000 or so clones, approximately 85% recorded once. The CDR3 loop spans 14 amino acids. Trimming shortened V by 6 bases and J by 7 bases, and 16 bases separated the two germline ends. Germline assignment: CDR1 LNHDA and CDR2 SQIVND (reference sequence). Concerning this clone itself: Its target is not known.

The sequencing used PBMCs, collected around atezolizumab (anti-PD-L1) treatment. The receptor comes from a man aged 45-65 years with urothelial cancer. The V and J genes are TRBV19 and TRBJ1-5; D is unclear. The CDR3 loop is CASSMTVGSQPQHF. In DNA form, the CDR3 reads TGTGCCAGTAGCATGACTGTTGGGAGCCAGCCCCAGCATTTT.